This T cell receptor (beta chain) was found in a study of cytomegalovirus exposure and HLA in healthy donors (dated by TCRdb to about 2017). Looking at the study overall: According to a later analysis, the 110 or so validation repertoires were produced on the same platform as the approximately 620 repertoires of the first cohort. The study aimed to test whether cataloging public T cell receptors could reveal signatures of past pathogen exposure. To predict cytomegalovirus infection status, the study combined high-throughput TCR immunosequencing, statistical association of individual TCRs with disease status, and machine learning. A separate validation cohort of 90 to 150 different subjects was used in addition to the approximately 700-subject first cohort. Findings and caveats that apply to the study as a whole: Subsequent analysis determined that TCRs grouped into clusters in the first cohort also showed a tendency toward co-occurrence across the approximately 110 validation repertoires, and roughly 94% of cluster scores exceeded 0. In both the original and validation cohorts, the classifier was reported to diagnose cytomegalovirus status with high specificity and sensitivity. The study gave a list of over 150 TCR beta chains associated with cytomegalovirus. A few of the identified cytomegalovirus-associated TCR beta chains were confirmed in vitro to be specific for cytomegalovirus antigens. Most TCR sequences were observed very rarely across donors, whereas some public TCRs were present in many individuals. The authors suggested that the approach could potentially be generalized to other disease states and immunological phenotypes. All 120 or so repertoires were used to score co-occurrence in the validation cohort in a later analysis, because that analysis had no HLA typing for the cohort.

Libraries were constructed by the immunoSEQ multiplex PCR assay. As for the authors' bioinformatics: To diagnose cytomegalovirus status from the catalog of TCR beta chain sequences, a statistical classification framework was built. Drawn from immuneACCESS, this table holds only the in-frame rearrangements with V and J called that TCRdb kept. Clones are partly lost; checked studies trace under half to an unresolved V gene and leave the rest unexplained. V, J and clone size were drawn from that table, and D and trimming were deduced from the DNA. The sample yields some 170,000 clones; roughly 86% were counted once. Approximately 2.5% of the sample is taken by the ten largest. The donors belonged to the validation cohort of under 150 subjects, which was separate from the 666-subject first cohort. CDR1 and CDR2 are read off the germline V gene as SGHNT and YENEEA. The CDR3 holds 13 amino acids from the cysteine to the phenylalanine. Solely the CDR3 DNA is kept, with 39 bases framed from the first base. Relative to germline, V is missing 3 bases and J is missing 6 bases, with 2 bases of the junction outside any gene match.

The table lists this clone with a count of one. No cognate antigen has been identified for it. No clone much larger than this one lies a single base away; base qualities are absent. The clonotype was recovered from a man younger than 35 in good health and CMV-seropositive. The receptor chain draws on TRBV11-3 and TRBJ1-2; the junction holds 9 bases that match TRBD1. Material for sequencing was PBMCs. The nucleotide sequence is TGTGCCAGCAGCTTGGGACAGGGACATGGCTACACCTTC. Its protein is CASSLGQGHGYTF.